This T cell receptor (beta chain) comes out of a study of OX40 agonist ivuxolimab in advanced cancers. The repertoire was sequenced with immunoSEQ multiplex PCR; TCRdb's copy has only in-frame clones and lacks some. The table records 90,000 to 150,000 clones, around 89% of them present only once. This CDR3 is 15 amino acids long. V dropped 4 bases and J dropped 0; count of bases not matched to a gene: 3. Germline values: CDR1 SGHNT, CDR2 YYREEE (reference sequence). This clone was seen a single time. This sequence joins TRBV5-4 and TRBJ1-3, with TRBD1 matching over 8 bases. The specimen was CD4+ or CD8+ T cells sorted from blood, collected in a trial of the OX40 agonist ivuxolimab. This TCR was sampled from an adult with an advanced solid tumor such as melanoma, head and neck, liver or kidney cancer. The CDR3 here is CASSPGTGSGNTIYF. The CDR3 nucleotides are TGTGCCAGCAGCCCCGGGACAGGCTCTGGAAACACCATATATTTT.